This T cell receptor (beta chain) was found in a study of CD8+CD57+ T cells in acquired aplastic anemia. The J segment lost 2 bases and the V segment lost 5 bases, leaving 5 bases of the junction unmatched. This CDR3 comprises 15 residues. Looked up from germline, CDR1 is LNHDA and CDR2 is SQIVND (reference sequence). Both TCR beta VDJ combination and CDR3 sequence profiling were carried out. Genomic DNA was the template for this profiling. TCRdb processed the reads anew with MiXCR; each CDR3 protein has one entry. The sample consists of 190,000 or so distinct CDR3 sequences, roughly 57% of them appearing once.

Sequenced material: sorted CD4+, CD8+, or CD8+CD57+ T cells (not recorded which) from PBMCs. The chain uses TRBV19 and TRBJ1-5; 8 bases fit TRBD1. The sequence was obtained from a human donor in good health. The CDR3 bases are TGTGCCAGTAGTTCCCAGGGGGCGGGCAATCAGCCCCAGCATTTT. Residues: CASSSQGAGNQPQHF.